What follows are 17 T cell receptor beta chains derived from one specimen sequenced in a study of CD8 T cells in Susac syndrome. When the RNA was reverse transcribed, random hexamers were used with an input of roughly 0.45 to 1 ug. TCRdb reanalysed the immunoSEQ multiplex PCR reads using MiXCR and keeps one entry per CDR3 protein. In the table there are about 240,000 distinct CDR3 sequences, 90% to 97% of which are singletons. The sequenced sample consisted of CD4+ T cells from PBMCs. These receptors came from a human donor with Susac syndrome.

This rearrangement joins TRBV2 to TRBJ2-5; a weak D match, TRBD1 (6 bases). From germline, CDR1 is SNHLY and CDR2 FYNNEI. The CDR3 contains 13 residues. Trimming removed 5 bases at V and 7 bases at J, with 14 bases between. CDR3 coding DNA: TGTGCCAGCAGTCAGACCCCCAGGGGGACCCAGTACTTC. As protein: CASSQTPRGTQYF.

The chain recombines TRBV3-1 with TRBJ2-1; D is possibly TRBD1 or TRBD2 (5 bases each). The CDR3 consists of 17 residues. Germline V gene lookup returns CDR1 LGHDT and CDR2 YNNKEL (reference sequence). V was cut by 4 bases and J by 3 bases, with 19 bases left in between. CDR3 coding DNA: TGTGCCAGCAGCCTTTCCTCCGGGACGGAGAACTACAATGAGCAGTTCTTC. Amino acids: CASSLSSGTENYNEQFF.

The genes are TRBV29-1 and TRBJ2-1, with 13 bases lining up with TRBD2. Trimming removed 7 bases from V and 9 bases from J; junction bases left unmatched: 15. This CDR3 spans 16 amino acids. Germline-derived CDR1 and CDR2 are SQVTM and ANQGSEA. Here the CDR3 reads CSGRQGTSGTTVEQFF. CDR3 coding DNA: TGCAGCGGCCGACAAGGGACTAGCGGGACCACTGTTGAGCAGTTCTTC.

The chain recombines TRBV5-1 with TRBJ2-1; no clear D. There are 15 residues in the CDR3. The V gene lost 0 bases and the J gene lost 0 bases, with 7 bases spanning the gap. Germline CDR1 and CDR2: SGHRS and YFSETQ. CDR3 protein: CASSLEVRSYNEQFF. DNA of the CDR3: TGCGCCAGCAGCTTGGAGGTCCGCTCCTACAATGAGCAGTTCTTC.

The chain uses TRBV30 and TRBJ2-3; D may be TRBD1 or TRBD2 (5 bases each). V was pared by 3 bases and J by 2 bases, with 9 bases between. CDR3 length equals 13 residues. The germline V gene has CDR1 GTSNPN and CDR2 SVGIG (reference sequence). The CDR3 loop reads CAWSGTNTDTQYF. The CDR3 bases are TGTGCCTGGAGCGGGACCAACACAGATACGCAGTATTTT. Looking up the rest from reference TRBV30 and TRBJ2-3 gives the full variable domain: SQTIHQWPATLVQPVGSPLSLECTVEGTSNPNLYWYRQAAGRGLQLLFYSVGIGQISSEVPQNLSASRPQDRQFILSSKKLLLSDSGFYLCAWSGTNTDTQYFGPGTRLTVL.

V is TRBV12-3 or TRBV12-4 and J is TRBJ2-7; the match to TRBD1 covers 9 bases. There are 16 residues in the CDR3. J gave up 2 bases and V 4 bases, and 9 bases lay outside the gene matches. CDR3 sequence reads: CASSSPPGQGTYEQYF. The CDR3 nucleotides are TGTGCCAGCAGTTCCCCACCGGGACAGGGAACCTACGAGCAGTACTTC.

The gene calls are TRBV25-1 and TRBJ2-1; no clear D gene. The CDR3 runs 16 residues. Germline CDR1 MGHDK, CDR2 SYGVNS. The V and J ends lost 1 base and 7 bases respectively, with 17 bases between them. The CDR3 nucleotides read TGTGCCAGCAGTGAATTCCCGGACCCCTGGATGAATGAGCAGTTCTTC. Its protein product is CASSEFPDPWMNEQFF.

The rearrangement links TRBV30 to TRBJ1-2; TRBD1 might be the D (5 bases). Trimming cost V 3 bases and J 8 bases, with 13 bases left between them. Looked up from germline, CDR1 is GTSNPN and CDR2 is SVGIG (reference sequence). This CDR3 spans 12 amino acids. CDR3 sequence (DNA): TGTGCCTGGAGGTGGGGGATCGGGGGCTACACCTTC. The encoded protein is CAWRWGIGGYTF. The full variable domain, its missing parts supplied by reference TRBV30 and TRBJ1-2, is SQTIHQWPATLVQPVGSPLSLECTVEGTSNPNLYWYRQAAGRGLQLLFYSVGIGQISSEVPQNLSASRPQDRQFILSSKKLLLSDSGFYLCAWRWGIGGYTFGSGTRLTVV.

The count of this clonotype is one. The J gene is TRBJ2-3, the V gene TRBV7-2, with D unclear. The V gene lost 4 bases and the J gene lost 9 bases, with 17 bases spanning the gap. This CDR3 is built from 14 residues. Germline CDR1 is SGHTA and CDR2 is FQGNSA. The CDR3 sequence is CASSSQVSGGTQYF. CDR3 in DNA: TGTGCCAGCAGCTCCCAGGTGTCCGGCGGCACGCAGTATTTT.

The rearrangement joins TRBV20-1 to TRBJ1-2; D remains unclear. Per the germline V gene, CDR1 is DFQATT and CDR2 is SNEGSKA (reference sequence). V lost 6 bases to trimming and J lost 6 bases, with 23 bases between them. The CDR3 sequence is 15 residues long. This CDR3 is CSAPNTVVDAHGYTF. Written as DNA, the CDR3 is TGCAGTGCCCCCAACACTGTGGTCGACGCCCATGGCTACACCTTC.

The chain links TRBV7-6 to TRBJ2-4; 11 nucleotides agree with TRBD1. V lost 4 bases and J lost 8; bases outside the gene matches: 7. Germline values: CDR1 SGHVS, CDR2 FNYEAQ. The CDR3 spans 15 residues. In DNA form, the CDR3 reads TGTGCCAGCAGCTCAGGACAGGGGGCGCTGGACATTCAGTACTTC. Translating gives CASSSGQGALDIQYF.

The chain links TRBV7-6 to TRBJ2-7; D might be TRBD1 (7 bases). Germline V gives CDR1 SGHVS, CDR2 FNYEAQ. Trimming stripped 5 bases from V and 1 base from J, with 21 bases between. The CDR3 is 17 amino acids. The CDR3 DNA sequence: TGTGCCAGCAGCCGATCTCCCGGGACAGCGGGTTCCTACGAGCAGTACTTC. It is translated as CASSRSPGTAGSYEQYF.

The genes are TRBV7-9 and TRBJ1-4, with D uncertain. Trimming cost V 5 bases and J 6 bases, with 16 bases left between them. CDR3 size: 15 residues. Per the germline V gene, CDR1 is SEHNR and CDR2 is FQNEAQ (reference sequence). CDR3 region: CASSARDWYDEKLFF. The CDR3 DNA reads TGTGCCAGCAGCGCGCGAGACTGGTATGATGAAAAACTGTTTTTT.

CDR3 DNA: TGCAGTGCTAGAGCTAATCCAGGGCAGGGGGTGACCCAGTACTTC. Protein: CSARANPGQGVTQYF. The V call is TRBV20-1, the J call TRBJ2-5, with 7 bases fitting TRBD1. Germline lookup yields CDR1 DFQATT and CDR2 SNEGSKA (reference sequence). J gave up 7 bases and V 1 base, and 12 bases lay outside the gene matches. The length of the CDR3 is 15 residues.

DNA of the CDR3: TGTGCCAGCAGCCCGACAGGGGTTGTGGAGACCCAGTACTTC. Protein product: CASSPTGVVETQYF. The chain joins TRBV11-2 to TRBJ2-5, with 8 bases fitting TRBD1. CDR1 and CDR2 from the germline V gene are SGHAT and FQNNGV. The CDR3 has 14 residues. With V trimmed by 5 bases and J by 5 bases, 7 bases remained unmatched.

The rearrangement joins TRBV20-1 to TRBJ1-5; TRBD1 is a possible D gene (5 bases). Germline assignment: CDR1 DFQATT and CDR2 SNEGSKA (reference sequence). The CDR3 runs to 11 residues. CDR3 sequence: CSSGGGQPQHF. CDR3 DNA sequence: TGCAGCTCGGGGGGAGGACAGCCCCAGCATTTT.

The rearrangement uses TRBV10-3 and TRBJ2-7, with 13 positions matching TRBD2. The CDR3 totals 17 residues. V gave up 2 bases and J gave up 4 bases; unmatched junction bases: 8. The germline V gene encodes CDR1 ENHRY and CDR2 SYGVKD. CDR3 region: CAISETSGRANSYEQYF. The CDR3 DNA reads TGTGCCATCAGTGAGACTAGCGGGAGGGCCAATTCGTACGAGCAGTACTTC.